This passage covers 24 T cell receptor beta chains from one sample sequenced in a study of blood T cell repertoires in COVID-19. Produced via immunoSEQ multiplex PCR; TCRdb's table is partial and in-frame only. The profile covers roughly 130,000 clones, with roughly 80% appearing a single time and 16% taken by the ten largest. Material: peripheral blood. The receptors originated from a man aged 50 or older with acute or convalescent COVID-19.

This clone was observed a single time. The rearrangement uses TRBV6-5 and TRBJ1-1; 11 bases are shared with TRBD1. Germline lookup yields CDR1 MNHEY and CDR2 SVGAGI. This CDR3 region has 14 residues. J was trimmed by 5 bases and V by 7 bases; bases with no gene match: 6. DNA for the CDR3: TGTGCCAGCAAGGGACAGGGGGGGCATACTGAAGCTTTCTTT. Encoded protein: CASKGQGGHTEAFF.

The chain employs TRBV27 and TRBJ1-3; D unclear. Trimming shortened V by 6 bases and J by 3 bases, and 9 bases separated the two germline ends. Germline V lookup: CDR1 MNHEY, CDR2 SMNVEV (reference sequence). This CDR3 has 13 residues. The CDR3 sequence: CASSQRGGNTIYF. The CDR3 DNA is TGTGCCAGCAGCCAAAGAGGTGGAAACACCATATATTTT.

V gene TRBV9 combines with J gene TRBJ2-6; maybe TRBD2 (5 bases). CDR1 and CDR2 from the germline V gene are SGDLS and YYNGEE. This CDR3 is built from 15 residues. V lost 5 bases and J 1 base, leaving 10 bases between the germline ends. The CDR3 DNA reads as TGTGCCAGCAGGGGGTCGGGATCTGGGGCCAACGTCCTGACTTTC. As protein: CASRGSGSGANVLTF.

J is TRBJ2-2 and V is TRBV10-2, with a possible D match to TRBD1 (6 bases). The CDR3 has 14 amino acids. CDR1 WSHSY and CDR2 SAAADI come from the germline V gene. Trimming took off 6 bases at V and 1 base at J, with 9 bases between the two ends. CDR3 sequence (DNA): TGCGCCAGCAGGGAGACAGGGAACACCGGGGAGCTGTTTTTT. It specifies CASRETGNTGELFF.

The table lists this clone with a few counts. Other DNA sequences of this sample code for an identical CDR3. The chain uses TRBV27 and TRBJ1-2; 7 bases line up with TRBD1. V lost 3 bases to trimming and J lost 8 bases; unmatched junction nucleotides: 6. CDR1 and CDR2 from the germline V gene are MNHEY and SMNVEV (reference sequence). The CDR3 consists of 13 residues. For the CDR3, the DNA is TGTGCCAGCAGTTTTTTACAGGGGCGCGGCTACACCTTC. The encoded protein is CASSFLQGRGYTF.

This chain joins TRBV6-1 and TRBJ1-1; TRBD1 aligns across 10 bases. There are 17 residues in the CDR3. The germline V gene encodes CDR1 MNHNS and CDR2 SASEGT. J gave up 11 bases and V 3 bases, and 18 bases lay outside the gene matches. The CDR3 DNA reads as TGTGCCAGCAGTGAGGGACAGGGGAAAACTCGCGGCTATGAGGCTTTCTTT. Encoded protein: CASSEGQGKTRGYEAFF.

This clone was seen more than once but under ten times. This sequence joins TRBV4-1 and TRBJ2-2, with TRBD1 matching 11 bases. Per germline, CDR1 MGHRA and CDR2 YSYEKL. V shed 3 bases, J shed 4 bases, and the junction held 4 bases outside the gene matches. This CDR3 spans 16 amino acids. The CDR3 bases are TGCGCCAGCAGCCAGACGGGGACAGGGGGCACCGGGGAGCTGTTTTTT. It specifies CASSQTGTGGTGELFF.

V gene TRBV3-1 (or the pseudogene TRBV3-2) combines with J gene TRBJ2-1, with a weak D call TRBD1 (5 bases). V lost 0 bases and J lost 10, with 10 bases in between. CDR1 LGHDT and CDR2 YNNKEL come from the germline V gene (reference sequence). The CDR3 spans 13 residues. The DNA of the CDR3 is TGTGCCAGCAGCCAAGATTGGAAGGGGGAGCAGTTCTTC. Its translation: CASSQDWKGEQFF.

The V call is TRBV6-6, the J call TRBJ1-6, with 9 bases aligning to TRBD1. The J segment lost 10 bases and the V segment lost 2 bases, leaving 6 bases of the junction unmatched. The CDR3 has 15 amino acids. Germline V gene lookup returns CDR1 MNHNY and CDR2 SVGAGI (reference sequence). CDR3 coding DNA: TGTGCCAGCAGTTACAGGGGGACAGGGACATCACCCCTCCACTTT. It codes for CASSYRGTGTSPLHF.

This chain links TRBV18 with TRBJ1-5; a possible D gene is TRBD1 (6 bases). The V end was cut by 1 base, the J end by 2 bases, with 9 bases between. The CDR3 has 15 residues. The V gene's germline CDR1 is KGHSH and CDR2 LQKENI. The CDR3 loop reads CASSPRSGGNQPQHF. CDR3 DNA sequence: TGTGCCAGCTCACCACGGTCAGGGGGCAATCAGCCCCAGCATTTT.

The chain is built from TRBV21-1 and TRBJ2-2; whether TRBD1, the table's D call, matches the DNA was not checked. TRBV21-1 is listed as a pseudogene. The length of the CDR3 is 19 residues. The CDR3 loop reads CASSKKTTRDRGHTGELFF. In DNA form, the CDR3 reads TGTGCCAGCAGCAAAAAAACCACAAGGGACAGGGGGCACACCGGGGAGCTGTTTTTT.

This chain uses TRBV29-1 with TRBJ2-1, with D possibly being TRBD1 (6 bases). V lost 5 bases and J 4 bases, leaving 9 bases between the germline ends. Looked up from germline, CDR1 is SQVTM and CDR2 is ANQGSEA. The CDR3 consists of 12 residues. DNA for the CDR3: TGCAGCGTTAGACAGGATTACAATGAGCAGTTCTTC. Its protein product is CSVRQDYNEQFF.

The genes are TRBV7-2 and TRBJ2-2; tentative D call: TRBD2 (6 bases). Trimming left V 0 bases short and J 1 base short, with 9 bases between. Looked up from germline, CDR1 is SGHTA and CDR2 is FQGNSA. The CDR3 totals 16 residues. The CDR3: CASSLAARGNTGELFF. CDR3 in DNA: TGTGCCAGCAGCTTAGCGGCGCGGGGGAACACCGGGGAGCTGTTTTTT.

This chain connects TRBV6-6 to TRBJ2-1, with D possibly matching TRBD1 (6 bases). The CDR3 length is 15 residues. The germline V gene encodes CDR1 MNHNY and CDR2 SVGAGI (reference sequence). Deletions cut 7 bases from V and 2 bases from J, with 15 bases between. DNA for the CDR3: TGTGCCAGCATTCTAGATGGGACACCCTACAATGAGCAGTTCTTC. Its protein product is CASILDGTPYNEQFF.

This chain connects TRBV7-2 to TRBJ1-3, with no clear D. V lost 3 bases to trimming and J lost 3 bases, with 9 bases between them. The CDR3 is 14 residues long. Germline V CDR1 and CDR2: SGHTA, FQGNSA. This CDR3 reads CASSLKSDGNTIYF. The CDR3 bases are TGTGCCAGCAGCTTGAAGTCAGATGGAAACACCATATATTTT.

The chain has TRBV19 and TRBJ2-2; TRBD1 might be the D (7 bases). The CDR3 has 17 amino acids. Per the germline V gene, CDR1 is LNHDA and CDR2 is SQIVND (reference sequence). V lost 2 bases, J lost 4 bases, and 17 bases lay in between. The CDR3 nucleotides read TGTGCCAGTAGTATAAAGTTCGGGCAGGGGGGCACCGGGGAGCTGTTTTTT. This sequence encodes CASSIKFGQGGTGELFF.

The chain joins TRBV6-1 to TRBJ2-5, with 10 positions matching TRBD2. The CDR3 has 16 residues. J was trimmed by 1 base and V by 2 bases; bases with no gene match: 4. From germline, CDR1 is MNHNS and CDR2 SASEGT. CDR3 nucleotide sequence: TGTGCCAGCAGTGAACCCCTAGCGGGAGCCCAAGAGACCCAGTACTTC. Translating gives CASSEPLAGAQETQYF.

The chain joins TRBV27 to TRBJ1-5; TRBD1 aligns across 9 bases. The CDR3 sequence is 14 residues long. The junction had 3 bases not matched to a gene; V was cut back by 4 bases and J by 5 bases. Germline CDR1 MNHEY, CDR2 SMNVEV (reference sequence). The CDR3 spells CASSYRGRDQPQHF. For the CDR3, the DNA is TGTGCCAGCAGTTACAGGGGGCGAGATCAGCCCCAGCATTTT.

The V and J genes are TRBV5-1 and TRBJ2-2, with 11 nucleotides matching TRBD1. The trim removed 4 bases at V and 7 bases at J, leaving 9 bases unmatched. CDR3 size: 16 residues. The germline V gene has CDR1 SGHRS and CDR2 YFSETQ. The CDR3 coding sequence is TGCGCCAGCAGCCCGTCGGACAGGGGGCTTAACGGGGAGCTGTTTTTT. Its translation is CASSPSDRGLNGELFF.

This clone came up once. The CDR3 here is CASSRPGQKRRDYGYTF. In DNA form, the CDR3 reads TGTGCCAGCAGTCGTCCGGGACAAAAAAGACGGGACTATGGCTACACCTTC. This chain uses TRBV28 with TRBJ1-2, with D possibly matching TRBD1 (6 bases). Trimming removed 5 bases from V and 3 bases from J, with 22 bases in between. CDR3 length: 17 amino acids. The germline V gene has CDR1 MDHEN and CDR2 SYDVKM.

The rearrangement joins TRBV19 to TRBJ2-1, with 7 bases identical to TRBD2. Germline V CDR1 and CDR2: LNHDA, SQIVND (reference sequence). This CDR3 is 15 amino acids long. The V segment lost 3 bases and the J segment 7 bases; nucleotides outside the gene matches: 9. This CDR3 reads CASSISLAVYNEQFF. CDR3 nucleotides: TGTGCCAGTAGTATTTCGCTAGCGGTTTATAATGAGCAGTTCTTC.

The chain combines TRBV5-1 with TRBJ2-5, with 10 bases matching TRBD2. The length of the CDR3 is 17 residues. After removal of 4 bases from V and 2 bases from J, the junction contained 11 bases not matched to a gene. Germline V lookup: CDR1 SGHRS, CDR2 YFSETQ. CDR3 DNA sequence: TGCGCCAGCAGCAACTGGCGGGTAGCGGGGGGACAAGAGACCCAGTACTTC. Translated, it gives CASSNWRVAGGQETQYF.

The V gene is TRBV5-1, the J gene TRBJ2-5; 7 positions match TRBD2. Trimming cost V 0 bases and J 2 bases; bases outside gene matches: 7. The CDR3 is 16 amino acids. Per the germline V gene, CDR1 is SGHRS and CDR2 is YFSETQ. The CDR3 DNA follows: TGCGCCAGCAGCTTGGGCGGGACTACGGAACAAGAGACCCAGTACTTC. It codes for CASSLGGTTEQETQYF.

This clone was recorded a few times. This chain links TRBV5-1 with TRBJ1-1, with 8 bases identical to TRBD1. The CDR3 spans 15 residues. V was pared by 1 base and J by 4 bases, with 6 bases of the junction left unmatched. Germline V CDR1 and CDR2: SGHRS, YFSETQ. CDR3: CASSLQGADGTEAFF. The CDR3 coding sequence is TGCGCCAGCAGCTTGCAGGGGGCTGATGGCACTGAAGCTTTCTTT.